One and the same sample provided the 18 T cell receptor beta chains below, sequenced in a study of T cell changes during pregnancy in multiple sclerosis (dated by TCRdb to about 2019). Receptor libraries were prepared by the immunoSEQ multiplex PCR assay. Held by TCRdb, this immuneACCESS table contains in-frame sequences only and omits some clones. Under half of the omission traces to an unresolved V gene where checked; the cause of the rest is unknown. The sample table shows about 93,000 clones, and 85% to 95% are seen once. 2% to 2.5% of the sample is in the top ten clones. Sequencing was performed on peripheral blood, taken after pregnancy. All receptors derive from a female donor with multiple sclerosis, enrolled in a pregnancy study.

This CDR3 reads CASRREGRGLYGYTF. CDR3 in DNA: TGCGCCAGCAGACGGGAGGGGCGCGGTCTTTATGGCTACACCTTC. The chain links TRBV5-1 to TRBJ1-2; perhaps TRBD1 as D (5 bases). Germline CDR1 reads SGHRS; CDR2 reads YFSETQ. V dropped 5 bases and J dropped 5 bases, with 19 bases sitting between them. This CDR3 region has 15 residues.

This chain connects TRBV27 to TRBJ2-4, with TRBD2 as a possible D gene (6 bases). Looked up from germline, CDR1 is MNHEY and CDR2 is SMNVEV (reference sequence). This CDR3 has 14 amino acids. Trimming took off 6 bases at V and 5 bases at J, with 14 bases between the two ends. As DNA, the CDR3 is TGTGCCAGCAGACGGGAGACAGTAGAAAACATTCAGTACTTC. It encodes CASRRETVENIQYF.

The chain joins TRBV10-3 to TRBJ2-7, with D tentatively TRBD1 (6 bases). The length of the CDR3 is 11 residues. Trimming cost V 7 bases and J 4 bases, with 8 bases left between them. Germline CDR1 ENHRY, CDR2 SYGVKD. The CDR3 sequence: CAITTGYEQYF. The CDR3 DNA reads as TGTGCCATCACCACAGGGTACGAGCAGTACTTC.

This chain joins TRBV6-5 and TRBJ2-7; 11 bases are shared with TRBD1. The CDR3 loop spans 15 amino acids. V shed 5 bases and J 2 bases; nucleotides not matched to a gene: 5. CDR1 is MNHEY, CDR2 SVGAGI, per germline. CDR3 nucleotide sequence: TGTGCCAGCAGTCGTTGGACAGGGGGCCCCTACGAGCAGTACTTC. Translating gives CASSRWTGGPYEQYF.

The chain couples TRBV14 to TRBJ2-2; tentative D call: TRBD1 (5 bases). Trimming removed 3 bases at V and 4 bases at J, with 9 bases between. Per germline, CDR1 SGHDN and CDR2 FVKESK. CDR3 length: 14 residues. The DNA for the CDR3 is TGTGCCAGCAGCCACGACAGCTTCACCGGGGAGCTGTTTTTT. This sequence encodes CASSHDSFTGELFF. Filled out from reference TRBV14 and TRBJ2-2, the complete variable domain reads EAGVTQFPSHSVIEKGQTVTLRCDPISGHDNLYWYRRVMGKEIKFLLHFVKESKQDESGMPNNRFLAERTGGTYSTLKVQPAELEDSGVYFCASSHDSFTGELFFGEGSRLTVL.

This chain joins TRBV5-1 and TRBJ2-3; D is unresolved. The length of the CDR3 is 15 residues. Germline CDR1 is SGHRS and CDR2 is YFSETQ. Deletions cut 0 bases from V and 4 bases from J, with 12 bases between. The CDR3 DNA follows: TGCGCCAGCAGCTTGGAAATTTCGCGGCCAGATACGCAGTATTTT. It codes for CASSLEISRPDTQYF.

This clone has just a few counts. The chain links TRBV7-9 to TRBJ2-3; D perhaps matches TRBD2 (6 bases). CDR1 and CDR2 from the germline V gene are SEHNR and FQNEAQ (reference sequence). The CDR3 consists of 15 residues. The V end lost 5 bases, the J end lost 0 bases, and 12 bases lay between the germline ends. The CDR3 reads CASSARLESTDTQYF. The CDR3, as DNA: TGTGCCAGCAGCGCCCGACTAGAAAGCACAGATACGCAGTATTTT.

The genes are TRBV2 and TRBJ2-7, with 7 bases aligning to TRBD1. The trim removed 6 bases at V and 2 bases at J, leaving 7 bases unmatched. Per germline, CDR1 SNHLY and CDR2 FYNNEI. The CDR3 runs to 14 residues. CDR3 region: CASSDRDKPYEQYF. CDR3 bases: TGTGCCAGCAGCGACAGGGATAAACCCTACGAGCAGTACTTC.

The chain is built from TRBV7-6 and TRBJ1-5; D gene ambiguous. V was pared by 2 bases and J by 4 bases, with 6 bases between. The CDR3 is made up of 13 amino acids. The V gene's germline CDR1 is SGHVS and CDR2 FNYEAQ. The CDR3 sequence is CASSLSLNQPQHF. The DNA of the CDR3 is TGTGCCAGCAGCTTATCCCTAAATCAGCCCCAGCATTTT.

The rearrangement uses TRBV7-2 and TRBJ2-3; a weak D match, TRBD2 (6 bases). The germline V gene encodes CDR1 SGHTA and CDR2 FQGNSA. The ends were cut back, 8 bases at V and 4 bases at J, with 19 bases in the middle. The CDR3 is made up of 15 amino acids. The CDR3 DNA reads TGTGCCAGCGGAAACCCGGGACTTTCCGCAGATACGCAGTATTTT. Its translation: CASGNPGLSADTQYF. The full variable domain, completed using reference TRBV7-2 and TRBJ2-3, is GAGVSQSPSNKVTEKGKDVELRCDPISGHTALYWYRQSLGQGLEFLIYFQGNSAPDKSGLPSDRFSAERTGGSVSTLTIQRTQQEDSAVYLCASGNPGLSADTQYFGPGTRLTVL.

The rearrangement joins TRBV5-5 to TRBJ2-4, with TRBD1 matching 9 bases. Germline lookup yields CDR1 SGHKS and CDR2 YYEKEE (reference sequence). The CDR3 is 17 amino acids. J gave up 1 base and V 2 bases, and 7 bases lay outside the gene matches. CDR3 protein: CASSLTGTGLAKNIQYF. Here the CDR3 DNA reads TGTGCCAGCAGCTTAACCGGGACAGGGTTGGCCAAAAACATTCAGTACTTC.

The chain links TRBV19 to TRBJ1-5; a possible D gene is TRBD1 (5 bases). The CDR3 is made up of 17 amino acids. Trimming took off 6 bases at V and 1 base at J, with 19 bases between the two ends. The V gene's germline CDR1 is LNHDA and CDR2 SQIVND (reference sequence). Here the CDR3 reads CASRIDSQGFSNQPQHF. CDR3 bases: TGTGCCAGTAGGATTGATTCTCAGGGTTTCAGCAATCAGCCCCAGCATTTT.

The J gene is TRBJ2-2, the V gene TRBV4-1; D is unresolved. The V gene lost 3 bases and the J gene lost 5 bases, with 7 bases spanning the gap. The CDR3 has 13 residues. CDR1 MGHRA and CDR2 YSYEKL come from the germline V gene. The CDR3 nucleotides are TGCGCCAGCAGCCATCCTCAGACCGGGGAGCTGTTTTTT. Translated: CASSHPQTGELFF.

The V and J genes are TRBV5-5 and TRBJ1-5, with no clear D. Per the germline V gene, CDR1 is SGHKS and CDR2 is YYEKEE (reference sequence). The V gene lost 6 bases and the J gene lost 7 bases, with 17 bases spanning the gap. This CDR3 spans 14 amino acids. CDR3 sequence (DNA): TGTGCCAGCACTCGCGGAGGAGTCGGACAGCCCCAGCATTTT. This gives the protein CASTRGGVGQPQHF.

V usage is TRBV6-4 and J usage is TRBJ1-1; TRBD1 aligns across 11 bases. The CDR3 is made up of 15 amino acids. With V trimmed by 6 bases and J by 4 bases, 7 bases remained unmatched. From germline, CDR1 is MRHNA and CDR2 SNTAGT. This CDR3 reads CASSRDRGAATEAFF. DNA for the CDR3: TGTGCCAGCAGCCGGGACAGGGGGGCCGCCACTGAAGCTTTCTTT.

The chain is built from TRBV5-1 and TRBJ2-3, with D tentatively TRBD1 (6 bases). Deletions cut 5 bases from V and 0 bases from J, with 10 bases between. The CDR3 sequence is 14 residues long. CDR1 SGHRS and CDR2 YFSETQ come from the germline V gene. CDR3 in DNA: TGCGCCAGCAGTAGGGGGTCTAGCACAGATACGCAGTATTTT. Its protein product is CASSRGSSTDTQYF.

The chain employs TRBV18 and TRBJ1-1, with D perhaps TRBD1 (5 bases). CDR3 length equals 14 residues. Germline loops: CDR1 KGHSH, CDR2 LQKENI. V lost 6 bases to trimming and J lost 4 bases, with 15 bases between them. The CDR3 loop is CASSGGVVGTEAFF. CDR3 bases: TGTGCCAGCTCCGGGGGGGTGGTAGGCACTGAAGCTTTCTTT.

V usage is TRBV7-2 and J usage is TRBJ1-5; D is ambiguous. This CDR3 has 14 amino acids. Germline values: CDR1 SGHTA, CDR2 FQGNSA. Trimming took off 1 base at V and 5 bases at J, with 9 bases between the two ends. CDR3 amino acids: CASSLVTGDQPQHF. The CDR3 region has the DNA TGTGCCAGCAGCTTAGTTACCGGGGATCAGCCCCAGCATTTT. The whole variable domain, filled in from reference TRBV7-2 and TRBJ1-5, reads GAGVSQSPSNKVTEKGKDVELRCDPISGHTALYWYRQSLGQGLEFLIYFQGNSAPDKSGLPSDRFSAERTGGSVSTLTIQRTQQEDSAVYLCASSLVTGDQPQHFGDGTRLSIL.